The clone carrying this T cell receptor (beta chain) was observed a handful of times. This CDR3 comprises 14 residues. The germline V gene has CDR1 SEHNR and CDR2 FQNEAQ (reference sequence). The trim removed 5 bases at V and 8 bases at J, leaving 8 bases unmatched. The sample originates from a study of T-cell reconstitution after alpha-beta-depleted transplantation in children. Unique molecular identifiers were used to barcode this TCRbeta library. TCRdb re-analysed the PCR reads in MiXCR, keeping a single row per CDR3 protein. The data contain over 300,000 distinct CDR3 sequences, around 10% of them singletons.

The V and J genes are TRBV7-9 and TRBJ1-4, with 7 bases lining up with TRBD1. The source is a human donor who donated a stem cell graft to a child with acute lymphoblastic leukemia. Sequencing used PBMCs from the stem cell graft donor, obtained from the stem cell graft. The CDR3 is CASSRRQGGEKLFF. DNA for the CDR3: TGTGCCAGCAGCAGACGACAGGGCGGCGAAAAACTGTTTTTT.